These T cell receptor beta chains were read from a single sample in a study of shared clonotypes between healthy human individuals. Using immunoSEQ multiplex PCR, the repertoire was profiled, and TCRdb retains in-frame clones only, with some absent. Here the sample spans roughly 700,000 clones, about 74% being singletons. The sample was memory CD4+ T cells sorted from blood. Receptors were obtained from a woman in her 30s in good health. Each CDR3 is given with its conserved first and last residue. Fields, in order: D gene, clone size, V gene, J gene, CDR3 length, CDR3 protein, CDR3 DNA. The D gene is left open where the match is weak. Size values are once, few and many counts, or a class for expanded clones, and some rows have none.

>-|-|TRBV2|TRBJ2-7|16
CASSEARGLQADEQYF
TGTGCCAGCAGTGAAGCCAGAGGACTCCAGGCTGACGAGCAGTACTTC
>-|-|TRBV7-9|TRBJ2-3|14
CASSLTGPTDTQYF
TGTGCCAGCAGCTTAACAGGGCCCACAGATACGCAGTATTTT
>-|-|TRBV6-5|TRBJ1-1|15
CASSYSGNSNTEAFF
TGTGCCAGCAGTTACTCGGGCAACAGTAACACTGAAGCTTTCTTT
>-|-|TRBV18|TRBJ1-1|13
CASSIGLKTEAFF
TGTGCCAGCTCAATAGGGTTGAAGACTGAAGCTTTCTTT
>-|-|TRBV6-4|TRBJ2-1|15
CASSDRGAKDNEQFF
TGTGCCAGCAGCGATAGGGGGGCTAAGGACAATGAGCAGTTCTTC
>TRBD2|-|TRBV27|TRBJ2-2|16
CASSLSSLAGTGELFF
TGTGCCAGCAGTTTATCTTCCCTAGCGGGCACCGGGGAGCTGTTTTTT
>-|-|TRBV5-8|TRBJ1-1|18
CASSLLPASTIPNTEAFF
TGTGCCAGCAGCTTACTCCCCGCCAGTACAATTCCCAACACTGAAGCTTTCTTT
>TRBD2|-|TRBV7-8|TRBJ2-2|15
CASEGGRAGTGELFF
TGTGCCAGCGAAGGCGGGAGGGCAGGGACCGGGGAGCTGTTTTTT
>TRBD1|few|TRBV28|TRBJ2-1|13
CASLDRGRNEQFF
TGTGCCAGCCTGGACAGGGGGCGGAATGAGCAGTTCTTC
>TRBD1|-|TRBV6-6|TRBJ1-4|15
CASSHTGQRNEKLFF
TGTGCCAGCAGCCACACGGGACAGAGAAATGAAAAACTGTTTTTT
>TRBD1|once|TRBV15|TRBJ1-2|15
CATSRGTGPNYGYTF
TGTGCCACCAGCAGAGGGACAGGGCCTAACTATGGCTACACCTTC